A selection of T cell receptor beta chains follows, all from one sample in a study of T cell repertoires in cytomegalovirus infection. These TCRs' antigens remain unknown. TCRdb itself ran the reads through MiXCR, one entry per CDR3 protein. This table has hundreds of thousands of distinct CDR3 sequences, around 30% appearing once. Sample: cultured CD8+ T cells from PBMCs, taken from culture after CMV antigen stimulation. Receptor source: a human donor in good health (CMV status not recorded). Some clones in this sample may be carry-over from other donors' samples. Each CDR3 is given with its conserved first and last residue.

TRBV19,14,TRBJ1-5,CASKVRESNQPQHF
TRBV5-1,13,TRBJ2-5,CASSSRGGETQYF
TRBV7-8,17,TRBJ2-5,CASSLKYPGLGKETQYF
TRBV6-1,14,TRBJ2-2,CASSAQAGFGELFF
TRBV7-9,12,TRBJ2-1,CASSSAGYEQFF
TRBV12-3/TRBV12-4,14,TRBJ2-7,CASSLAGGGREQYF
TRBV27,17,TRBJ1-2,CASSLGSGRGFPYGYTF
TRBV12-5,14,TRBJ1-1,CASGLGPMNTEAFF
TRBV7-2,17,TRBJ2-7,CASSPQVRDSPFYEQYF
TRBV7-9,17,TRBJ1-2,CASSLESEGSARYGYTF
TRBV4-1,13,TRBJ2-3,CASSQESTDTQYF
TRBV6-1,20,TRBJ2-7,CASRGLGLRNAQKVSYEQYF
TRBV27,16,TRBJ1-5,CASSSEQGSSNQPQHF
TRBV6-5,17,TRBJ2-7,CASSYAGPEGPVGEQYF
TRBV20-1,18,TRBJ2-3,CSASSIRDGTWSTDTQYF
TRBV7-2,15,TRBJ2-7,CTSSPGSFSVYEQYF
TRBV6-2/TRBV6-3,17,TRBJ2-6,CASITPRRDSGANVLTF
TRBV7-8,14,TRBJ1-5,CASESGRQDQPQHF
TRBV7-8,17,TRBJ2-2,CASSTLAGGPGTGELFF
TRBV19,13,TRBJ1-2,CASSSSRYYGYTF
TRBV4-1,17,TRBJ2-2,CASSQGGGFPPTGELFF
TRBV7-2,15,TRBJ1-1,CASSLRPDRAIDAFF
TRBV7-2,15,TRBJ2-2,CASSETWTPGGELFF
TRBV6-1,15,TRBJ2-5,CASSADRAIQETQYF
TRBV5-1,14,TRBJ1-1,CASSGSSMNTEAFF
TRBV7-2,15,TRBJ2-1,CASSDPGQGVWEQFF
TRBV7-3,12,TRBJ2-2,CASSLNFGELFF
TRBV2,13,TRBJ1-2,CASSASSIYGYTF
TRBV11-3,16,TRBJ1-2,CASSFKRGCLSYGYTF
TRBV7-2,15,TRBJ1-5,CASSTLPNSNQPQHF
TRBV6-4,14,TRBJ2-1,CASSEGLAPNEQFF
TRBV7-9,16,TRBJ2-3,CASSFYTAGFADTQYF
TRBV3-1,16,TRBJ2-1,CASSQETRGGYNEQFF
TRBV7-6,13,TRBJ2-5,CANSEAGQETQYF